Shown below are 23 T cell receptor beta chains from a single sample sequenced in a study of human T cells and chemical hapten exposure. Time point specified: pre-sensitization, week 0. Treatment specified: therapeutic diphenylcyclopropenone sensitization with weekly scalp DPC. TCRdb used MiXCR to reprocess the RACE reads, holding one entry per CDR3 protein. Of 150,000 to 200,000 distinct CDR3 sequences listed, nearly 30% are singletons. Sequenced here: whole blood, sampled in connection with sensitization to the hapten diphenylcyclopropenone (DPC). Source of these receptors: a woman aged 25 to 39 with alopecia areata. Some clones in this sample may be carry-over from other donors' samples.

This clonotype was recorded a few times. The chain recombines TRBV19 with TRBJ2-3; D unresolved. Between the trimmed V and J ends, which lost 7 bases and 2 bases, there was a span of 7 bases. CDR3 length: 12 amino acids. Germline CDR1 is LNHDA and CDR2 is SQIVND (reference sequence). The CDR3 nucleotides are TGTGCCAGTAAAACAGACACAGATACGCAGTATTTT. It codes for CASKTDTDTQYF.

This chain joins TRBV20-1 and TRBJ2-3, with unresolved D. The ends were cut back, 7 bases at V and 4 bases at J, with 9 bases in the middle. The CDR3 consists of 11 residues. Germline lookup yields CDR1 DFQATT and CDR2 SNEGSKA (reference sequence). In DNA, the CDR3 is TGCAGTGTCCCAATATCAGATACGCAGTATTTT. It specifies CSVPISDTQYF.

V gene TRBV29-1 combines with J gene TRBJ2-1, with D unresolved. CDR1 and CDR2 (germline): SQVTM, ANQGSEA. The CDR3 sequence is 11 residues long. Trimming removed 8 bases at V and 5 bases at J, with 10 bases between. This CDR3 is CSPLGDNEQFF. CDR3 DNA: TGCAGCCCCCTTGGAGACAATGAGCAGTTCTTC.

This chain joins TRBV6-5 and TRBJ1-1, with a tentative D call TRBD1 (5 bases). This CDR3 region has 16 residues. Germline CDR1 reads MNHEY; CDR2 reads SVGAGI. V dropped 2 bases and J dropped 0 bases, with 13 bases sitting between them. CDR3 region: CASSYAGDGVNTEAFF. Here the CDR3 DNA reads TGTGCCAGCAGTTACGCGGGGGATGGAGTGAACACTGAAGCTTTCTTT.

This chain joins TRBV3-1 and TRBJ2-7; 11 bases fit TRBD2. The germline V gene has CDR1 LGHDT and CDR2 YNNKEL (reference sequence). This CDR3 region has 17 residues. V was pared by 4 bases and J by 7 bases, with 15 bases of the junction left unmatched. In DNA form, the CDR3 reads TGTGCCAGCAGCCTAGGACTGGGGAGGGGACTAGCGGATGAGCAGTACTTC. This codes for CASSLGLGRGLADEQYF.

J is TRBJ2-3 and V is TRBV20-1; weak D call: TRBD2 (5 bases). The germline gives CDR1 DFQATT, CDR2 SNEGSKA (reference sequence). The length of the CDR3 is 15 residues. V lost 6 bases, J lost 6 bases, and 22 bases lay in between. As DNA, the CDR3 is TGCAGTGCAATACCTACTAGTACGCGATATGATACGCAGTATTTT. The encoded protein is CSAIPTSTRYDTQYF.

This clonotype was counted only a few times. DNA of the CDR3: TGCAGCGTTGGGACAGCCACCGGGGAGCTGTTTTTT. Translating gives CSVGTATGELFF. The V and J genes are TRBV29-1 and TRBJ2-2, with a tentative D call TRBD1 (6 bases). Germline CDR1 reads SQVTM; CDR2 reads ANQGSEA. CDR3 size: 12 residues. Trimming shortened V by 4 bases and J by 4 bases, and 7 bases separated the two germline ends.

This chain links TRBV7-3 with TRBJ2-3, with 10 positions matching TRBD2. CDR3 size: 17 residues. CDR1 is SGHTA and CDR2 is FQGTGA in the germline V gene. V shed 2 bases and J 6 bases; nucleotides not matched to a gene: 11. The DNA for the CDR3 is TGTGCCAGCAGCTTACGGGCTAGCGGGGGATCCTTGGATACGCAGTATTTT. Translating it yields CASSLRASGGSLDTQYF.

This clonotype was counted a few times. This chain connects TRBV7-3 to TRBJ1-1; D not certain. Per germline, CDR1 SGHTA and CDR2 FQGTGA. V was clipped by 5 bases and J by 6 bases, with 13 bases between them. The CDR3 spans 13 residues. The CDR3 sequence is CASSRYSIAEAFF. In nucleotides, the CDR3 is TGTGCCAGCAGCCGATATTCCATCGCTGAAGCTTTCTTT.

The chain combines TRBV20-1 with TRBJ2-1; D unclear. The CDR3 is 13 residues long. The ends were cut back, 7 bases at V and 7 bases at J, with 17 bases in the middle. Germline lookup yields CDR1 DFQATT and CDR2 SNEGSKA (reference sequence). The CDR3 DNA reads TGCAGTGGGGGTCGGGTTCTAGGAAATGAGCAGTTCTTC. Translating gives CSGGRVLGNEQFF.

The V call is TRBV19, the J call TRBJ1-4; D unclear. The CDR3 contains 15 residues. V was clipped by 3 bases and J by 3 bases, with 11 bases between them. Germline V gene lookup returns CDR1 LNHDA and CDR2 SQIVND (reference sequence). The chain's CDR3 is CASSIGMRPNEKLFF. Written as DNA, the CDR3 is TGTGCCAGTAGTATCGGGATGCGCCCTAATGAAAAACTGTTTTTT.

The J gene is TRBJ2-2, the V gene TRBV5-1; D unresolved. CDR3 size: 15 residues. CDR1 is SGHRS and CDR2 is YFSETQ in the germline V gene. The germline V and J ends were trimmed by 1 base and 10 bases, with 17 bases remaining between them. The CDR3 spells CASSLRLEWPKELFF. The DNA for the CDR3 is TGCGCCAGCAGCTTGCGGCTAGAGTGGCCGAAGGAGCTGTTTTTT. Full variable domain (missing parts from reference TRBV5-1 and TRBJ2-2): KAGVTQTPRYLIKTRGQQVTLSCSPISGHRSVSWYQQTPGQGLQFLFEYFSETQRNKGNFPGRFSGRQFSNSRSEMNVSTLELGDSALYLCASSLRLEWPKELFFGEGSRLTVL.

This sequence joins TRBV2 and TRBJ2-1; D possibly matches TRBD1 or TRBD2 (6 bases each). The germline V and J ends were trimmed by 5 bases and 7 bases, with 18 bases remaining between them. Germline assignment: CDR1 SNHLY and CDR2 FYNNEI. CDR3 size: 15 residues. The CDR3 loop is CASSSYTRRGNEQFF. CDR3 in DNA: TGTGCCAGCAGTTCTTACACCCGGAGGGGGAATGAGCAGTTCTTC.

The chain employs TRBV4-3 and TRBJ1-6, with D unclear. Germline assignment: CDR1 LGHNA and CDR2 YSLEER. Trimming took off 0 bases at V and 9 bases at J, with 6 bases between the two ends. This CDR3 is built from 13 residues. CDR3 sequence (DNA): TGCGCCAGCAGCCAAGAAGTATTTTCACCCCTCCACTTT. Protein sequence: CASSQEVFSPLHF.

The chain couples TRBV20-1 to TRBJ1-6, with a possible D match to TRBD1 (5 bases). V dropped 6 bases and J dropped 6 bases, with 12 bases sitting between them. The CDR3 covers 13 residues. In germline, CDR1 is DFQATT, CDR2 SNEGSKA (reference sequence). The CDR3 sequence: CSASGTANSPLHF. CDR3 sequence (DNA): TGCAGTGCCTCCGGGACTGCTAATTCACCCCTCCACTTT.

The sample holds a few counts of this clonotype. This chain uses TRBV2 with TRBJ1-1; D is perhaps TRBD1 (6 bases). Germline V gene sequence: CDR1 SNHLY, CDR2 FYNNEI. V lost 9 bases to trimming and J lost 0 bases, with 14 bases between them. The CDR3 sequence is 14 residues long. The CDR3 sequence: CASCNGGMNTEAFF. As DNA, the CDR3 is TGTGCCAGTTGTAATGGGGGCATGAACACTGAAGCTTTCTTT.

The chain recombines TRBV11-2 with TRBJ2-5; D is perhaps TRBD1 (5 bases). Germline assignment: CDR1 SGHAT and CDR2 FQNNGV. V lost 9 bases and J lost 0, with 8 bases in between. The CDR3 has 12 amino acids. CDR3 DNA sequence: TGTGCCAGTAGACAGTACCAAGAGACCCAGTACTTC. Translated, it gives CASRQYQETQYF.

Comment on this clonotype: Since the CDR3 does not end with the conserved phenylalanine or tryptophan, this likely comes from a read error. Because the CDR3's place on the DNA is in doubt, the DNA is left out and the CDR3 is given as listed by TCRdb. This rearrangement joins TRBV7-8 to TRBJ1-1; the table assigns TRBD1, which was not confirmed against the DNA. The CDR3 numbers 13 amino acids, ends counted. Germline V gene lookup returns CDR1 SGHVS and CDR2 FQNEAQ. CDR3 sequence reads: CASSLIRTGVSVT.

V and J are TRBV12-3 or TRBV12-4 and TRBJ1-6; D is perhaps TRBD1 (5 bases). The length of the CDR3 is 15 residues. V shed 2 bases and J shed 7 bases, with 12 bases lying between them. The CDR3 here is CASSLNGGANSPLHF. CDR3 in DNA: TGTGCCAGCAGTTTAAATGGGGGTGCGAATTCACCCCTCCACTTT.

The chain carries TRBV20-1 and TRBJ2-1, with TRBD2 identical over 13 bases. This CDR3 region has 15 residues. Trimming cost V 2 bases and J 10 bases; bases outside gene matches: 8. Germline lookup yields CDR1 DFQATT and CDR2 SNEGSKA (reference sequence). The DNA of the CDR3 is TGCAGTGCTAGACTCTACGGACTAGCGGGGGAGGAGCAGTTCTTC. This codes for CSARLYGLAGEEQFF.

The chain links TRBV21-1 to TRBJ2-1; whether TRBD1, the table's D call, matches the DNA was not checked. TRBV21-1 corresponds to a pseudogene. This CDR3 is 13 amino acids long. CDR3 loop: CASSKVPPDEQFF. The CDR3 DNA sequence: TGTGCCAGCAGCAAAGTGCCCCCGGATGAGCAGTTCTTC.

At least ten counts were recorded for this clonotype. Written as DNA, the CDR3 is TGCGCCAGCAGCCCGGAGGGATACGAGCAGTACTTC. It encodes CASSPEGYEQYF. This chain uses TRBV5-1 with TRBJ2-7, with TRBD2 as a possible D gene (6 bases). The CDR3 has 12 amino acids. Germline lookup yields CDR1 SGHRS and CDR2 YFSETQ. Trimming shortened V by 4 bases and J by 4 bases, and 9 bases separated the two germline ends.

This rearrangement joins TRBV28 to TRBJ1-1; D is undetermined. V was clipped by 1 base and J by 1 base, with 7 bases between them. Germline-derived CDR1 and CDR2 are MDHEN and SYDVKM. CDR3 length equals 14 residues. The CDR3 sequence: CASSLYLENTEAFF. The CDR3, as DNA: TGTGCCAGCAGTTTATATTTGGAGAACACTGAAGCTTTCTTT.